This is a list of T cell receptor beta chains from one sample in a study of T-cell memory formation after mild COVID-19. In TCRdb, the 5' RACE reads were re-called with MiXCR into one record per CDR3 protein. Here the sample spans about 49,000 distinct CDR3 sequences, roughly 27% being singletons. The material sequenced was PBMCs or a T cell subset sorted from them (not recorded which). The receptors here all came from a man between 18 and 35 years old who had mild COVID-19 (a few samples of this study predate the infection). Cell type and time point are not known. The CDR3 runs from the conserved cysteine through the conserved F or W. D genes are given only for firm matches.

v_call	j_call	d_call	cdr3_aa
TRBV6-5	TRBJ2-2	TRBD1	CASSYSRTGGHGELFF
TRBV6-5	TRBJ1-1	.	CASSWVPAASKAEAFF
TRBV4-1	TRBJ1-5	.	CASSQGPRGGQPQHF
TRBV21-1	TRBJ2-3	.	CASSKVIGTPRGTQYF
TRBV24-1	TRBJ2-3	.	CATSGFLTGTGNTDTQYF
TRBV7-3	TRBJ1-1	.	CASSLNPLDEAFF
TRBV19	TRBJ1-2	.	CATAVDSGYYGYTF
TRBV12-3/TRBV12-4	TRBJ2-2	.	CANQDSNTGELFF
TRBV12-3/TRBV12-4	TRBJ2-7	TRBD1	CASSPGGYYEQYF
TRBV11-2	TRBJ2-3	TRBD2	CASSPSAGGRTDTQYF
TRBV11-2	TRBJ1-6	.	CASSLEDSPVYNSPLHF
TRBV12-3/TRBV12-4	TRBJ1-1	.	CASSLSWAEAFF
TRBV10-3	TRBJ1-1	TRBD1	CAISESTGASAEAFF
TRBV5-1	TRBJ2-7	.	CASSSVGDRTYEQYF
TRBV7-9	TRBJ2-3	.	CASSLVVQGYADTQYF
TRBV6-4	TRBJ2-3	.	CASSAKGDGADTQYF
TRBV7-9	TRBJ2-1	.	CASSPRTHEQFF
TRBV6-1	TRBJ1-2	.	CASSGLDVSGYGYTF
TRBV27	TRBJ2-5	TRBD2	CASRTYSGGARETQYF
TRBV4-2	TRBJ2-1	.	CASSQESTNYNEQFF
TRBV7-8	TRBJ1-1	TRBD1	CATRRGTGENTEAFF
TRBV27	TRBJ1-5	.	CASSQGRSNQPQHF
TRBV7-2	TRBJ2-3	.	CASSLLEEIPTDTQYF
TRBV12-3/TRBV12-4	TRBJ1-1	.	CASSWSSEAFF
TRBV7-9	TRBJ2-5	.	CASIGDLETQYF
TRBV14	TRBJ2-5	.	CASSHWGGETQYF
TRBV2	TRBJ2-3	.	CASDPATDTQYF
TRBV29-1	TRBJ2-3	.	CSVEGHTSTDTQYF
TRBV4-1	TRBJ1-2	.	CASSHQDSPYYGYTF
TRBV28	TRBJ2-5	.	CASSPRLGTAETQYF
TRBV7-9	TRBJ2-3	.	CASSSTGRPDTQYF
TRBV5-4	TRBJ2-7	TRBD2	CASSIRDGGLASYEQYF
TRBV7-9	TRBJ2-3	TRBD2	CASSLHASGVTDTQYF
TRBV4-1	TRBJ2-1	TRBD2	CASSQDDLAGGHNEQFF
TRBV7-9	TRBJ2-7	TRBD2	CASSLWASGGAYEQYF
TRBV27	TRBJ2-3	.	CASSLDTSTDTQYF